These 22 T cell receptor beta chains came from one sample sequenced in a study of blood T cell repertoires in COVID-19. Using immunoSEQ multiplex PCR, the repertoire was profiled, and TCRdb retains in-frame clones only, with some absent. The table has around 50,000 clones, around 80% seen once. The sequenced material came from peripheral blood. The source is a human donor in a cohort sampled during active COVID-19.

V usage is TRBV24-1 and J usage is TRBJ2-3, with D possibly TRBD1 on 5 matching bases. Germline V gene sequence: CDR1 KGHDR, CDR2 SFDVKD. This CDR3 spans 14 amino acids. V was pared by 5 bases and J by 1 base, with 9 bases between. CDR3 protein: CATSGGAGTDTQYF. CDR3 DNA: TGTGCCACCAGTGGTGGGGCCGGCACAGATACGCAGTATTTT.

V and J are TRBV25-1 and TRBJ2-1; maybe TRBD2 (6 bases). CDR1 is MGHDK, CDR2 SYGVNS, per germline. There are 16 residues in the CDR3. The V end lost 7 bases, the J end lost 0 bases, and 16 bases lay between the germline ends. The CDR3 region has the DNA TGTGCCAGCAACCCCTCCGACGGGAGCTCCTACAATGAGCAGTTCTTC. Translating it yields CASNPSDGSSYNEQFF.

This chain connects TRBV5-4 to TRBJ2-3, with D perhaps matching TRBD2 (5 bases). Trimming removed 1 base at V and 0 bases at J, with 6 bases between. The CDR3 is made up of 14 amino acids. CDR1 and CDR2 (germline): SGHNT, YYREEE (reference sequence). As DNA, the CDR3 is TGTGCCAGCAGCTTGCGGGAAAGCACAGATACGCAGTATTTT. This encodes CASSLRESTDTQYF.

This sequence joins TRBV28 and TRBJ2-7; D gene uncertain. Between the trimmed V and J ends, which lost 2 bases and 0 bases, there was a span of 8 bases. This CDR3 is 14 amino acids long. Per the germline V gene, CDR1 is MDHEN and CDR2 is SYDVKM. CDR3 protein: CASSLGRFSYEQYF. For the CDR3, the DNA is TGTGCCAGCAGTTTAGGCAGATTCTCCTACGAGCAGTACTTC.

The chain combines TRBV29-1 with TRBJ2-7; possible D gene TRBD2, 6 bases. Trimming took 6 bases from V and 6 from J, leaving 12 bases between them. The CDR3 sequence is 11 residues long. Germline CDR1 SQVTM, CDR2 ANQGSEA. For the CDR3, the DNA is TGCAGCGTCGGGTTCGGGAGCGAGCAGTACTTC. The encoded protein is CSVGFGSEQYF.

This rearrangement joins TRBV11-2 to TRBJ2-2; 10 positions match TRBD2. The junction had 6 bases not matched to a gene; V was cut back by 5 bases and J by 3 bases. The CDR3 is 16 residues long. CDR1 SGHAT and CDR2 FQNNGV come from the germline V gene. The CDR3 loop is CASSLGLAGDTGELFF. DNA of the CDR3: TGTGCCAGCAGCCTAGGGCTAGCGGGAGACACCGGGGAGCTGTTTTTT.

The chain's CDR3 is CASSRDRLTTGELFF. The CDR3 region has the DNA TGTGCCAGCTCCCGGGACAGATTAACCACCGGGGAGCTGTTTTTT. The rearrangement links TRBV18 to TRBJ2-2; 7 bases fit TRBD1. The CDR3 has 15 amino acids. The germline gives CDR1 KGHSH, CDR2 LQKENI. Trimming cost V 6 bases and J 4 bases; bases outside gene matches: 8.

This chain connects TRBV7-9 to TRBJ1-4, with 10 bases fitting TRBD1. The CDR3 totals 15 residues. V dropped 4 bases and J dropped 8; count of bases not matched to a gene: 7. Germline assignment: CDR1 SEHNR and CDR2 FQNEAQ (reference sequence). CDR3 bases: TGTGCCAGCAGCTCCGGGACAGGGGTGACCGAAAAACTGTTTTTT. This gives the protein CASSSGTGVTEKLFF.

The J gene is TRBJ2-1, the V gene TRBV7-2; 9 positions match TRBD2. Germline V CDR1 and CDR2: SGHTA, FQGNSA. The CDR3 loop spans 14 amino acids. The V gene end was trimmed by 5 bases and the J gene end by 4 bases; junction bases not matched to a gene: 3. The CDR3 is CASSRLAGYNEQFF. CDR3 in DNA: TGTGCCAGCAGCAGGCTAGCGGGGTACAATGAGCAGTTCTTC.

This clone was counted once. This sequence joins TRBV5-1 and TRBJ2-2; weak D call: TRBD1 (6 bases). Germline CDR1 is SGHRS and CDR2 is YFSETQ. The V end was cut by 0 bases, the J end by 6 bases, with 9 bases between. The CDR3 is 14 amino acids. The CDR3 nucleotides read TGCGCCAGCAGCTTGGAAGCAGGGGCCGGGGAGCTGTTTTTT. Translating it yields CASSLEAGAGELFF.

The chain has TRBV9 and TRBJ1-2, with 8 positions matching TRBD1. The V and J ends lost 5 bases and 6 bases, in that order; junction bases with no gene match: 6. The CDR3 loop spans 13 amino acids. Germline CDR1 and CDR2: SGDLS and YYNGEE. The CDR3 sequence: CASSMTGADGYTF. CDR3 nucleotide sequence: TGTGCCAGCAGTATGACAGGGGCTGATGGCTACACCTTC. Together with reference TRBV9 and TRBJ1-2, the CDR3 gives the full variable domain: DSGVTQTPKHLITATGQRVTLRCSPRSGDLSVYWYQQSLDQGLQFLIQYYNGEERAKGNILERFSAQQFPDLHSELNLSSLELGDSALYFCASSMTGADGYTFGSGTRLTVV.

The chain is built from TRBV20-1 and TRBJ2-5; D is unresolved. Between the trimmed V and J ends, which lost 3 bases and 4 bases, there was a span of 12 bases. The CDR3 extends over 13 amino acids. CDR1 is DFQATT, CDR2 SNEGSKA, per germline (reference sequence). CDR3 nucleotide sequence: TGCAGTGCTAGTAGCCAGCAGGCAGAGACCCAGTACTTC. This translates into CSASSQQAETQYF.

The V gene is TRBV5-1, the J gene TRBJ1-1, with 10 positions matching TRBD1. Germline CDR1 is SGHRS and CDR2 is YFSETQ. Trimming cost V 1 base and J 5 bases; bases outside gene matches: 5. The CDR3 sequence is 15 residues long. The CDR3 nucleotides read TGCGCCAGCAGCTTGTCACCGGGACAGGGGACTGAAGCTTTCTTT. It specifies CASSLSPGQGTEAFF.

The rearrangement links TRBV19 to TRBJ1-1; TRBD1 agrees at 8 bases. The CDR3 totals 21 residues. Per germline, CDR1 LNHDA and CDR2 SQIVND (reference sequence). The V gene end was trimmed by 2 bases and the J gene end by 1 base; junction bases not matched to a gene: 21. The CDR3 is CASSISRLFADRGHTNTEAFF. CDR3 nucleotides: TGTGCCAGTAGTATATCTCGGTTGTTTGCCGACAGGGGACATACGAACACTGAAGCTTTCTTT.

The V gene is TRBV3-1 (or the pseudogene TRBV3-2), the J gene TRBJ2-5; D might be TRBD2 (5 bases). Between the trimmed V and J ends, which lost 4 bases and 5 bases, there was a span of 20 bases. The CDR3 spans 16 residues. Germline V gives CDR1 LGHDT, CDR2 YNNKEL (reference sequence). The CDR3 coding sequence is TGTGCCAGCAGCCCCCCAGTGGCTAGCATTGCCGAGACCCAGTACTTC. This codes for CASSPPVASIAETQYF.

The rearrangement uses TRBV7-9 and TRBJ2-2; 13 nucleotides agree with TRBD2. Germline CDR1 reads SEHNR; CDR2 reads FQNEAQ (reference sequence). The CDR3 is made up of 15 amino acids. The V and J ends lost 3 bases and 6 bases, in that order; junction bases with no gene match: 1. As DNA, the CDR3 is TGTGCCAGCAGCTTCGGACTAGCGGGAGCCGGGGAGCTGTTTTTT. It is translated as CASSFGLAGAGELFF.

The CDR3 DNA reads as TGTGCCAGCAGCGCCGACAGCTATGGCTACACCTTC. Residues: CASSADSYGYTF. The chain links TRBV5-4 to TRBJ1-2, with D possibly being TRBD1 (5 bases). V lost 4 bases to trimming and J lost 4 bases, with 8 bases between them. The germline V gene has CDR1 SGHNT and CDR2 YYREEE (reference sequence). There are 12 residues in the CDR3.

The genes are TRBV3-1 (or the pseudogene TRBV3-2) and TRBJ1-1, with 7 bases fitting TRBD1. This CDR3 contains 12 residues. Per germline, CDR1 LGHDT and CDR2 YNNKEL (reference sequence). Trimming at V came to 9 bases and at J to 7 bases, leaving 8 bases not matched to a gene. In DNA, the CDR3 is TGTGCCAGTAGTAGGGGGCTTGGTGAAGCTTTCTTT. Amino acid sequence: CASSRGLGEAFF.

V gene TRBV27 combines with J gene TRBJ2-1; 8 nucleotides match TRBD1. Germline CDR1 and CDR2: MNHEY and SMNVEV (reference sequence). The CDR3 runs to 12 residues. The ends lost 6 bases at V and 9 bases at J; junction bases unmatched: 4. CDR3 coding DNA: TGTGCCAGCAGGAAACAGGGGGGTGAGCAGTTCTTC. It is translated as CASRKQGGEQFF.

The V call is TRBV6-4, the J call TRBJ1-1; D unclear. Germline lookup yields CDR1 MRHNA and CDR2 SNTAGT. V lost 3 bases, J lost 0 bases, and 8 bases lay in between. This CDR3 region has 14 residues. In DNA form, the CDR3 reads TGTGCCAGCAGTGAGAACAGTTTGAACACTGAAGCTTTCTTT. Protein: CASSENSLNTEAFF.

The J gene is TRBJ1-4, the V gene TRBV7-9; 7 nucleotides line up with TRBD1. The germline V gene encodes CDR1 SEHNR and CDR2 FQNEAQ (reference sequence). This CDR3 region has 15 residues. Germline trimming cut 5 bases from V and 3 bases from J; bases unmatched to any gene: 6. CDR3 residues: CASSLRQGANEKLFF. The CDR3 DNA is TGTGCCAGCAGCCTGAGACAGGGTGCTAATGAAAAACTGTTTTTT. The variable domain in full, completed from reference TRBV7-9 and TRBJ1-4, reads DTGVSQNPRHKITKRGQNVTFRCDPISEHNRLYWYRQTLGQGPEFLTYFQNEAQLEKSRLLSDRFSAERPKGSFSTLEIQRTEQGDSAMYLCASSLRQGANEKLFFGSGTQLSVL.

CDR3 DNA: TGTGCCAGCACTCAGCAGGAGCCGGGAGTGGATACGCAGTATTTT. Protein sequence: CASTQQEPGVDTQYF. The rearrangement links TRBV6-5 to TRBJ2-3, with D possibly matching TRBD2 (6 bases). CDR3 length: 15 residues. V was cut by 7 bases and J by 6 bases, with 20 bases left in between. The V gene's germline CDR1 is MNHEY and CDR2 SVGAGI.